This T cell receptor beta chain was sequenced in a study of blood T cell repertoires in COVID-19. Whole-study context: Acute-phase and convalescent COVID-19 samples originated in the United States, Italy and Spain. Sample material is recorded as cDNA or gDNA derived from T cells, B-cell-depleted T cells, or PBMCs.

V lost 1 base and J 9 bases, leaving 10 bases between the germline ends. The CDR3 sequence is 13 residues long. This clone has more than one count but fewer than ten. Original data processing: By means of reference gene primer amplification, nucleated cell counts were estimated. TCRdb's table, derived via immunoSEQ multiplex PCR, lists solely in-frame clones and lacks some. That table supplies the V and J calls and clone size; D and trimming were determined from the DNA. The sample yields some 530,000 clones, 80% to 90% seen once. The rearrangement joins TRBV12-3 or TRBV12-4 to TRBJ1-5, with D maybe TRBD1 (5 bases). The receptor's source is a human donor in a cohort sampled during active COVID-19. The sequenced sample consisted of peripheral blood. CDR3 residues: CASSLGQPGPQHF. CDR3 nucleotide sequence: TGTGCCAGCAGTTTAGGACAGCCTGGGCCCCAGCATTTT.